This TCR beta chain was sequenced for a study of cytomegalovirus exposure and HLA in healthy donors (dated by TCRdb to 2015 to 2018). For context, the study as a whole: An earlier analysis of approximately 590 of the donors reported 250 to 350 Gb of sequence data and more than 90 million unique TCR beta sequences from about 179 million T cells. Among about 400 genotyped donors of the cohort, an average of approximately 200,000 unique TCR beta nucleotide sequences was sequenced per donor, of which 15% to 20% were non-productive. An early release covering around 630 HLA-typed donors comprised around 300 gigabases of sequencing data and around 86 million unique TCR sequences. In a later genetic analysis, genome-wide SNP genotypes for about 65% of the 666 donors were used, and that subset was treated as a discovery cohort. High-throughput TCR immunosequencing, statistical association of individual TCRs with disease status, and machine learning were combined to predict cytomegalovirus infection status. Typing coverage varied by locus: about 620-630 donors for A, B, C, DRB1 and DQB1; approximately 520 for DQA1; 606 for DPA1; about 450 for DPB1. Rather than drawing on any new phenotypic data, the later analysis identified candidate immune exposures from TCR beta sequences and the way those sequences occurred across donors. Among the 398 genotyped donors, around 79% belonged to the genetic ancestry cluster associated with self-reported Caucasian donors. All discovery cohort repertoires had been generated using a single sequencing platform. HLA typing included class I and class II loci at four-digit resolution. To study patterns of TCR occurrence, a later analysis re-analyzed previously published TCR beta repertoires from hundreds of donors and added high-resolution HLA genotyping. In an earlier analysis of roughly 540 of the donors, high-throughput TCR beta sequencing was used to judge whether each TCR beta V gene segment behaved as functional or pseudogenic. The T cell repertoires of under 700 subjects were profiled by immunosequencing and related to cytomegalovirus serostatus. Four to six DR-DQ haplotypes were handled as single units for association and clustering, since linkage in the cohort was strong. Donor age, sex, ethnicity and CMV serostatus were compiled together with the repertoire data. A separate validation cohort of approximately 130 different subjects was used in addition to the roughly 670-subject first cohort. The study was designed to test whether signatures of past pathogen exposure could be identified by cataloging public T cell receptors. Findings and caveats that apply to the study as a whole: In a later analysis, HLA-associated TCR beta chains showed more clonal expansion and lower generation probabilities than non-associated chains that were equally common. A further reported finding was that TCR beta sequences accurately predicted the HLA-A and HLA-B alleles for most subjects in the first cohort. Only TCR beta chains were sequenced in this cohort, and the absence of alpha or paired-chain data limited detectable features. Most CMV-associated TCR beta chains appeared to be HLA-restricted in a later analysis, and the HLA associations seemed to be driven largely by CMV exposure. Immune exposure information for the cohort was limited to CMV serostatus. Several of the top co-occurrence clusters appeared to be linked to parvovirus B19, influenza, CMV and Epstein-Barr virus, according to a later analysis. The presence/absence analyses assumed that sequencing depth was roughly uniform across donors, and that assumption may not be true. Three of the identified cytomegalovirus-associated TCR beta chains were confirmed in vitro to be specific for cytomegalovirus antigens. Because some donors lacked HLA typing at each locus, the association tests relied only on the typed subset. The study listed 170 or so TCR beta chains as associated with cytomegalovirus. A later genetic analysis associated a missense DCLRE1C variant with V-gene and J-gene trimming of TCR beta chains, and an independent cohort replicated the association. The sequencing pipeline was judged likely to have produced a cluster of highly shared sequence variants as a technical artifact. About 17 rarely observed V segments, including chromosome 9 orphons, were excluded from the earlier analysis of almost 600 of the donors because counts were too low. The classifier was reported to diagnose cytomegalovirus status with high specificity and sensitivity in both the original and validation cohorts. Most TCR sequences were observed very rarely across donors, whereas some public TCRs were present in many individuals. Broadly in line with IMGT annotations, most TCR beta V segments showed up in productive rearrangements about 90% or about 30% of the time in an earlier analysis of 587 of the donors. A later analysis found that TCR association rates varied across HLA loci, with DRB1 alleles showing the most associated TCRs and HLA-C alleles the fewest. Linkage disequilibrium might explain the correlated functional status among segregating V segments, but an unknown experimental factor could not be excluded. Assigning TCR associations to individual alleles was difficult when HLA alleles, especially DR and DQ, strongly co-occurred. Compared with the roughly 700-donor mean, donors in an Asian-associated ancestry cluster had fewer N-insertions in productive TCRs, according to a later genetic analysis. The authors suggested that the approach could potentially be extended to other disease states and immunological phenotypes. At a false discovery rate of 0.05, a later analysis linked some 17,000 TCR beta sequences to specific HLA alleles.

This clone is identified as medium-sized (0.01 to 0.1%). The clone's antigen remains unknown. Base qualities are missing; no much larger clone stands one base away. The cohort comprised some 730 healthy bone marrow donors. At the time of sampling, every cohort member was nominally healthy, though immune exposures that went unrecorded were likely present. The donor was CMV seropositive and belonged to the group of over 250 seropositive cohort members. Each donor provided a peripheral blood sample, and peripheral blood mononuclear cells were used for TCR beta sequencing. The Qiagen DNeasy Blood Extraction Kit was used to extract genomic DNA from the blood cell samples. The library came from the immunoSEQ multiplex PCR assay. For the multiplex PCR, a mixture combining 60 forward primers for TCR Vbeta segments and 13 reverse primers for TCR Jbeta segments was used. The CDR3 region of rearranged TCR beta genes was amplified from genomic DNA by a multiplex PCR assay. The Illumina HiSeq System was used to sequence the amplified TCR beta libraries as 87-base-pair reads. Processing in the source paper ran as follows. A later analysis counted 75 million to 100 million unique TCR beta chains across the approximately 700 repertoires, and some 11 million of these chains were shared by at least two donors. A nearest-neighbor algorithm error-corrected the raw reads and collapsed the reads into unique sequences, merging closely related sequences to remove PCR and sequencing errors. V, D and J gene segments were assigned by aligning CDR3 sequences to IMGT reference sequences. Each retained sequence needed at least a six-nucleotide match to both a V gene segment and a J gene segment. Rearrangements were called productive when the CDR3 lacked stop codons and stayed in frame with V and J; all others were non-productive. CDR3 was defined according to IMGT convention as the region running from the second conserved V-encoded cysteine to the conserved J-encoded phenylalanine. The earlier analysis of a few hundred of the donors excluded any sequence lacking an unambiguous match to a single V gene segment. In an earlier analysis of roughly 500 of the donors, V segments were called functional above 56.7% productive rearrangements and were called segregating when the between-donor standard deviation exceeded 5%. To diagnose cytomegalovirus status from the catalog of TCR beta chain sequences, a statistical classification framework was built. In a later analysis, TCR nucleotide sequences were compared against IMGT/GENE-DB human TR gene sequences so that V and J genes could be assigned. A later analysis assigned CDR3 sequences and most-parsimonious VDJ recombination scenarios with the TCRdist pipeline. In a later analysis, each TCR beta chain was defined by its CDR3 amino acid sequence together with its V-gene family, and reads without a unique V-gene family were excluded. In a later analysis, several hundred highly shared, low-generation-probability nucleotide sequences were removed to address suspected cross-contamination and a sequencing artifact. In a later analysis, a clonal expansion index for each public chain was calculated from normalized within-repertoire ranks of inferred template counts. Generation probabilities in a later analysis came from a VDJ recombination model fitted to out-of-frame rearrangements, and those results were checked against IGoR. Hypergeometric tests were used in a later analysis to score TCR-TCR, TCR-HLA and TCR-CMV co-occurrence, with a repertoire-size bias correction applied to the TCR pairs. False discovery rates were estimated in a later analysis by permuting HLA or CMV assignments 20 times. In a later analysis, co-occurring TCRs were grouped with DBSCAN, and TCRdist sequence similarity was added when clustering was performed within HLA-allele-positive subsets. Co-occurrence clustering excluded repertoires with fewer than 30,000 or more than 120,000 public chains, plus five with anomalous nucleotide sharing. Sourced from immuneACCESS, this table was stored by TCRdb with only in-frame sequences that have V and J called. A share of the clones is absent; for the studies checked, an unresolved V gene accounts for under half, and the remainder has no known explanation. The V and J calls and clone size were taken over from that table, and D and trimming were inferred from the DNA. This sample holds 130,000 to 150,000 clones; around four fifths were observed only once. The ten largest clones represent under 10% of the sample.

Sequencing was carried out using PBMCs. The clonotype originates from a woman aged 55-70 years in good health and CMV-seropositive.

The CDR3 reads as follows: CASSLPVSYEQYF. In nucleotides, the sequence is TGTGCCAGCAGTTTGCCGGTCTCCTACGAGCAGTACTTC. This chain is built from TRBV28 and TRBJ2-7; the D gene cannot be named for sure. Trimming at the junction amounts to 3 bases on V and 0 bases on J, and the germline ends lie 6 bases apart. From cysteine to phenylalanine, the CDR3 is 13 amino acids long. CDR3 DNA is the only sequence kept; it has 39 bases, read in frame from the first base. CDR1 is given as MDHEN and CDR2 as SYDVKM, both from the germline V gene.